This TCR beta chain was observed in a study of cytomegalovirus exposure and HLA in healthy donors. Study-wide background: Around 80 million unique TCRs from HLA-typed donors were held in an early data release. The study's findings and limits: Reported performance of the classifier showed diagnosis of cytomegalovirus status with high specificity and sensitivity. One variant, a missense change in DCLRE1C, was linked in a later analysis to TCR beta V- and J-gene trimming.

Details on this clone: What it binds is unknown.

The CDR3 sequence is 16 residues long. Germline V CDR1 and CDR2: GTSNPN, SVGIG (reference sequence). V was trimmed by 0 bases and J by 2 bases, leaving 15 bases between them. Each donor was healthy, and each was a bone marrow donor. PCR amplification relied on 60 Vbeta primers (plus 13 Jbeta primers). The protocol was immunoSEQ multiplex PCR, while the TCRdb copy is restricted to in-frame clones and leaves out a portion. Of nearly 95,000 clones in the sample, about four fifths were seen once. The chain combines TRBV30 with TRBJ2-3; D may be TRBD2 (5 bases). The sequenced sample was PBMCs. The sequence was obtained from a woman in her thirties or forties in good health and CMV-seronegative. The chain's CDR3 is CAWSVRRQKFTDTQYF. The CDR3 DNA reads TGTGCCTGGAGTGTACGGAGGCAGAAATTCACAGATACGCAGTATTTT.